This note documents a single T cell receptor beta chain sequence. Antigen unknown. The table came from immunoSEQ multiplex PCR; TCRdb's copy has only in-frame clones and leaves some out. This sample has over 60,000 clones, with around nine tenths found just once. Noted time point: cycle 4 day 1 (C4D1), after around six weeks of nivolumab. Autologous stem cell transplantation was followed by relapse in every patient, and brentuximab vedotin exposure varied. The patients, who had relapsed/refractory classical Hodgkin lymphoma, achieved best responses of complete response, partial response or progressive disease. The data were obtained in a study of PD-1 blockade in classical Hodgkin lymphoma. Germline values: CDR1 SGHRS, CDR2 YFSETQ. Trimming shortened V by 4 bases and J by 0 bases, and 12 bases separated the two germline ends. The CDR3 runs to 15 residues. Study-wide findings and caveats: TCR diversity in CD4+, not CD8+, cells rose significantly by C4D1.

V gene TRBV5-1 combines with J gene TRBJ2-3; D call uncertain. This TCR came from a human donor with classical Hodgkin lymphoma. Here the sequenced sample was peripheral blood mononuclear cells (PBMCs), taken before the fourth cycle of nivolumab. The CDR3 protein is CASSMTLPSTDTQYF. As DNA, the CDR3 is TGCGCCAGCAGCATGACGCTCCCTAGCACAGATACGCAGTATTTT.